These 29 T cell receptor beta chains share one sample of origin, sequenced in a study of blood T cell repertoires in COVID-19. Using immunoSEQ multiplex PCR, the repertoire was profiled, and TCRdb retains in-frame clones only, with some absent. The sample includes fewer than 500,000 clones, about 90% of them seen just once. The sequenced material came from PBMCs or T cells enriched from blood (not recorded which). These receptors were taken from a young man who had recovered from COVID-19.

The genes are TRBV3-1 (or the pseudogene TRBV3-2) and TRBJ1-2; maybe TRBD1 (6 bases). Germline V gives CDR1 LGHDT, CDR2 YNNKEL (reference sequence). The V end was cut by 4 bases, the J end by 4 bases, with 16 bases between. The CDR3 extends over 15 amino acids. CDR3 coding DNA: TGTGCCAGCAGCCGAGGAGGACAGCTTATCTATGGCTACACCTTC. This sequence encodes CASSRGGQLIYGYTF.

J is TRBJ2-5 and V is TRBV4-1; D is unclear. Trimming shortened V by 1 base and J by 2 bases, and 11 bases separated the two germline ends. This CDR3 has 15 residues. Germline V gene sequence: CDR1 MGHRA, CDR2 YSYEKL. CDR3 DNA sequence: TGCGCCAGCAGCCAAGGTGTCCAACAACAAGAGACCCAGTACTTC. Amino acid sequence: CASSQGVQQQETQYF.

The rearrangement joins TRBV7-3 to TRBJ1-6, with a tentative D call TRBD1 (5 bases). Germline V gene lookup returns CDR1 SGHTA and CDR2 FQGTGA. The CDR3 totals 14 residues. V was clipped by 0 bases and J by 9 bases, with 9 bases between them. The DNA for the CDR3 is TGTGCCAGCAGCTTAACGCAGGGCGGTTCACCCCTCCACTTT. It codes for CASSLTQGGSPLHF.

The CDR3 DNA sequence: TGTGCCAGCGGCTCCGGGAACACAGATACGCAGTATTTT. Encoded protein: CASGSGNTDTQYF. V gene TRBV7-3 combines with J gene TRBJ2-3, with D maybe TRBD2 (5 bases). The V end was cut by 8 bases, the J end by 2 bases, with 11 bases between. The germline V gene encodes CDR1 SGHTA and CDR2 FQGTGA. The CDR3 extends over 13 amino acids.

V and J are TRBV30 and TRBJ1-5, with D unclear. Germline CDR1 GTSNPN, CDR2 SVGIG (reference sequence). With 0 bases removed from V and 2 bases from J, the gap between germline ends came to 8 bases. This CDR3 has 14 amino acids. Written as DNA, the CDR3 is TGTGCCTGGAGTGTACATGTTGGCAATCAGCCCCAGCATTTT. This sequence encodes CAWSVHVGNQPQHF.

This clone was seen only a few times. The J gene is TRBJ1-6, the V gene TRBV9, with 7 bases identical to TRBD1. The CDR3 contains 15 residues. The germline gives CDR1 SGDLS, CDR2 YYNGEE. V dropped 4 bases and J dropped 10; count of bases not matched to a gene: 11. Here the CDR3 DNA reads TGTGCCAGCAGCCCAGACAGGGACCCAAAATCACCCCTCCACTTT. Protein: CASSPDRDPKSPLHF.

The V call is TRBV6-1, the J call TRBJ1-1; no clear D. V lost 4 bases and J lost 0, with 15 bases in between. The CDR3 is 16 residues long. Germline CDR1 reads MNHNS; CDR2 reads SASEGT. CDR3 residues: CASSVSHRDMNTEAFF. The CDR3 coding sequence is TGTGCCAGCAGTGTTTCCCATCGCGATATGAACACTGAAGCTTTCTTT.

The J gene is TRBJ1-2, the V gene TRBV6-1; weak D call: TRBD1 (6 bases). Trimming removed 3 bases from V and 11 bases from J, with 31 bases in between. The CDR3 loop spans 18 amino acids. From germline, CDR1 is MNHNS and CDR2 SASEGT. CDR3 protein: CASSEGGAHHRSGGWYTF. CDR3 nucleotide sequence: TGTGCCAGCAGTGAGGGGGGGGCCCACCACCGGAGTGGGGGCTGGTACACCTTC.

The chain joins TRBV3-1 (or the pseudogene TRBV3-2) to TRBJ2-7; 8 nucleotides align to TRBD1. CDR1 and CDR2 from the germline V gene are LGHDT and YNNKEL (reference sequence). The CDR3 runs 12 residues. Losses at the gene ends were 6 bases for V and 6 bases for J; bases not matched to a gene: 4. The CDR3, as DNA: TGTGCCAGCAGATATGACAGGGGCGAGCAGTACTTC. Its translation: CASRYDRGEQYF.

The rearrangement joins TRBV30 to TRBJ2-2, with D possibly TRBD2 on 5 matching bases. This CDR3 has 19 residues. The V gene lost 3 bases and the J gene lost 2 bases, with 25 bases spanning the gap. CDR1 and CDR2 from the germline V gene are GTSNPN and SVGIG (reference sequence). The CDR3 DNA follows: TGTGCCTGGAGACCCACCCTGGGAGAGGCTTTCCCTAACACCGGGGAGCTGTTTTTT. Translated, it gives CAWRPTLGEAFPNTGELFF. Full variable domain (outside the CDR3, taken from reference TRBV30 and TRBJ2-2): SQTIHQWPATLVQPVGSPLSLECTVEGTSNPNLYWYRQAAGRGLQLLFYSVGIGQISSEVPQNLSASRPQDRQFILSSKKLLLSDSGFYLCAWRPTLGEAFPNTGELFFGEGSRLTVL.

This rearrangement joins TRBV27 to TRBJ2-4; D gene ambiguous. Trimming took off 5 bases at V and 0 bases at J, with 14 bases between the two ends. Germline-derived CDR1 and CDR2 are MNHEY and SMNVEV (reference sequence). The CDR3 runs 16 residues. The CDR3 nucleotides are TGTGCCAGCAGTCCTATCGACATACTAGCCAAAAACATTCAGTACTTC. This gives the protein CASSPIDILAKNIQYF.

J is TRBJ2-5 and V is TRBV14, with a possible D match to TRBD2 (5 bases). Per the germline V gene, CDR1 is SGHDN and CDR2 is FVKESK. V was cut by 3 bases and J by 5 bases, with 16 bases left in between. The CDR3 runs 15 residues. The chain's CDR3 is CASSHQSWGDETQYF. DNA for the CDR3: TGTGCCAGCAGCCATCAAAGCTGGGGAGACGAGACCCAGTACTTC.

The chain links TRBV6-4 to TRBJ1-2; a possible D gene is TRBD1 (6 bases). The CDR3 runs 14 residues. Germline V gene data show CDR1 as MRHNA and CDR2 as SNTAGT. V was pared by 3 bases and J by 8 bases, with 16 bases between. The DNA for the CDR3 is TGTGCCAGCAGTGAAACGTGGGGGACACCCGGCTACACCTTC. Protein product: CASSETWGTPGYTF.

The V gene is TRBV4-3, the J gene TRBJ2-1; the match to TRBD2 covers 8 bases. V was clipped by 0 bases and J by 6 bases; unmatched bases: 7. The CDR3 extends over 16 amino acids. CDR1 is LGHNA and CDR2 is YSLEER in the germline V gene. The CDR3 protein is CASSQDPPGGPNEQFF. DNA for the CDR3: TGCGCCAGCAGCCAAGATCCTCCGGGGGGGCCCAATGAGCAGTTCTTC.

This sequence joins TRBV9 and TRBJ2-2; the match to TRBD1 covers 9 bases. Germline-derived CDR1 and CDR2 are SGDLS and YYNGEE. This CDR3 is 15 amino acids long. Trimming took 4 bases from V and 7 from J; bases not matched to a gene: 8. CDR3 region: CASSIGQGRDGELFF. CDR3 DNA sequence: TGTGCCAGCAGCATAGGACAGGGGCGGGACGGGGAGCTGTTTTTT.

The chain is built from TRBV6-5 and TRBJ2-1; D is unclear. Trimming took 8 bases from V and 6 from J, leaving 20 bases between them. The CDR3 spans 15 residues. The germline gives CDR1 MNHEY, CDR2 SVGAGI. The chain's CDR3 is CASDTCNHYFNEQFF. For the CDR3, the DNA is TGTGCCAGCGACACATGTAATCATTACTTCAATGAGCAGTTCTTC.

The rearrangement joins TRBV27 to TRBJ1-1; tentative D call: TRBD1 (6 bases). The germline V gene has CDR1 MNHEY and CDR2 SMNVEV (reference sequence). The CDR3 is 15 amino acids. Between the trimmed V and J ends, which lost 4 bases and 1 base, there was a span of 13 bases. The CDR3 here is CASSSTGIWNTEAFF. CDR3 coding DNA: TGTGCCAGCAGTTCTACAGGGATTTGGAACACTGAAGCTTTCTTT.

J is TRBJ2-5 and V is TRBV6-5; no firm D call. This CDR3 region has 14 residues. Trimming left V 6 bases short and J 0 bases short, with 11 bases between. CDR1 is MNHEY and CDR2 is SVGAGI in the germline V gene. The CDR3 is CASRVTQYQETQYF. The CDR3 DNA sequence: TGTGCCAGCAGGGTGACACAGTACCAAGAGACCCAGTACTTC.

The CDR3 DNA reads as TGTGCCATCGGACAGGGGCCCTTATCTGGGGCCAACGTCCTGACTTTC. This encodes CAIGQGPLSGANVLTF. The rearrangement links TRBV10-3 to TRBJ2-6; TRBD1 matches 9 bases. Germline V gives CDR1 ENHRY, CDR2 SYGVKD. J was trimmed by 1 base and V by 8 bases; bases with no gene match: 6. This CDR3 is built from 16 residues.

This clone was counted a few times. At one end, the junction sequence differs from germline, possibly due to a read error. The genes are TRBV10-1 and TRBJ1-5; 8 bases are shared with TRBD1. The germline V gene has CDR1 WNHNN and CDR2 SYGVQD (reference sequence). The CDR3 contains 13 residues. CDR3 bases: TGCGCCAACAGTTTAACAGGGGGACAGCCCCAGCATTTT. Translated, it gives CANSLTGGQPQHF.

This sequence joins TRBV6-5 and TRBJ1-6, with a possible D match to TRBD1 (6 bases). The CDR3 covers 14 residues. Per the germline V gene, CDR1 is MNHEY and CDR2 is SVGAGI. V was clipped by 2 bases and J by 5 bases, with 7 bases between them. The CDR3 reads CASSYRDNNSPLHF. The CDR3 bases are TGTGCCAGCAGTTACAGGGACAATAATTCACCCCTCCACTTT.

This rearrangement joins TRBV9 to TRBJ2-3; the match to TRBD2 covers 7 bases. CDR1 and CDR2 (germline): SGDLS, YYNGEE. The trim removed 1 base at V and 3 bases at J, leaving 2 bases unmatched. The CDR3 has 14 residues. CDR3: CASSVLRGTDTQYF. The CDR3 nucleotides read TGTGCCAGCAGCGTATTGCGGGGGACAGATACGCAGTATTTT.

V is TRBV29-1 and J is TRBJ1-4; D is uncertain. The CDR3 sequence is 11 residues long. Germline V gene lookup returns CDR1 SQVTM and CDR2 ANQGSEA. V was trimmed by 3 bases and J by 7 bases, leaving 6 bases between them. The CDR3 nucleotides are TGCAGCGTTGACGCGGGTGAAAAACTGTTTTTT. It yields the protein CSVDAGEKLFF.

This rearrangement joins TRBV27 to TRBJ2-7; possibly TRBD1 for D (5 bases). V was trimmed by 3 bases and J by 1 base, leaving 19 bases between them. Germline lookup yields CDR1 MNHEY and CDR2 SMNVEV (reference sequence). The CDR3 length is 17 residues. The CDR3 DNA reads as TGTGCCAGCAGTTTCGTTGCTCCCCAGGGCTATTCCTACGAGCAGTACTTC. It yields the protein CASSFVAPQGYSYEQYF.

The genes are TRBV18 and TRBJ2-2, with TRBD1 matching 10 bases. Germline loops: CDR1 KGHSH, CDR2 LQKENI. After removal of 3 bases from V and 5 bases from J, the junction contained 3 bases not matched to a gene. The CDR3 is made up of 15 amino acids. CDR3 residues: CASSPRQGATGELFF. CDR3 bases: TGTGCCAGCTCACCTCGACAGGGGGCGACCGGGGAGCTGTTTTTT.

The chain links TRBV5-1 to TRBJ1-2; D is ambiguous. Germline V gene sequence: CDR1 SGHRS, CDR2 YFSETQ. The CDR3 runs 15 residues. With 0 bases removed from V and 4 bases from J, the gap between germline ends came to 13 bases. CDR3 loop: CASSLEPVSRYGYTF. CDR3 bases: TGCGCCAGCAGCTTGGAGCCGGTGTCACGCTATGGCTACACCTTC.

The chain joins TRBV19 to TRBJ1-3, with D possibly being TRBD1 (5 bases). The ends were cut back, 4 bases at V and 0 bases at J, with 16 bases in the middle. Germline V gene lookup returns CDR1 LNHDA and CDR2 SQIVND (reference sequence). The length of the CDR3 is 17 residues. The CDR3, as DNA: TGTGCCAGTAGTACATATTTGACAGCGATCTCTGGAAACACCATATATTTT. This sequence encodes CASSTYLTAISGNTIYF. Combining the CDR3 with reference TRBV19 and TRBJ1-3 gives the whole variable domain DGGITQSPKYLFRKEGQNVTLSCEQNLNHDAMYWYRQDPGQGLRLIYYSQIVNDFQKGDIAEGYSVSREKKESFPLTVTSAQKNPTAFYLCASSTYLTAISGNTIYFGEGSWLTVV.

The CDR3 nucleotides read TGTGCCAGCCGAGCCACCGGCGGGGTAGAAGGTAGCTATGGCTACACCTTC. This sequence encodes CASRATGGVEGSYGYTF. The chain employs TRBV28 and TRBJ1-2; unclear D gene. V lost 8 bases and J 4 bases, leaving 26 bases between the germline ends. Per germline, CDR1 MDHEN and CDR2 SYDVKM. The CDR3 loop spans 17 amino acids.

CDR3: CASSQLGLQETQYF. The CDR3 DNA reads TGTGCCAGCAGCCAATTGGGACTCCAAGAGACCCAGTACTTC. V gene TRBV4-2 combines with J gene TRBJ2-5, with TRBD2 as a possible D gene (6 bases). The CDR3 loop spans 14 amino acids. V was clipped by 2 bases and J by 1 base, with 8 bases between them. Per the germline V gene, CDR1 is LGHNA and CDR2 is YNFKEQ.